Presented here are 7 T cell receptor beta chains from one specimen sequenced in a study of blood T cell repertoires in COVID-19 (dated by TCRdb to the early 2020s). Libraries came from the immunoSEQ multiplex PCR assay. Not all clones reach the TCRdb copy of this immuneACCESS table, which keeps in-frame sequences only. Checked studies attribute under half of the gap to unresolved V genes and leave the rest unexplained. This sample comprises approximately 300,000 clones, approximately 84% of them detected only once. The ten largest account for around 14% of the sample. The sample was peripheral blood. These receptors all come from a person aged 70 to 85 with COVID-19, enrolled during active disease.

V gene TRBV6-6 combines with J gene TRBJ1-1; TRBD1 matches 8 bases. The germline V gene has CDR1 MNHNY and CDR2 SVGAGI (reference sequence). V was pared by 6 bases and J by 10 bases, with 16 bases of the junction left unmatched. The CDR3 has 15 residues. In DNA form, the CDR3 reads TGTGCCAGCAGCCCCCGTGACAGGGGCCTCGGGGGAGCTTTCTTT. Translation: CASSPRDRGLGGAFF.

The chain has TRBV18 and TRBJ1-3; TRBD1 might be the D (6 bases). Trimming stripped 1 base from V and 0 bases from J, with 13 bases between. Germline loops: CDR1 KGHSH, CDR2 LQKENI. This CDR3 is 17 amino acids long. CDR3 loop: CASSPLFGQHSGNTIYF. The CDR3 bases are TGTGCCAGCTCACCACTGTTTGGACAGCACTCTGGAAACACCATATATTTT.

This chain connects TRBV7-2 to TRBJ2-1; 8 bases are shared with TRBD2. CDR3 length equals 17 residues. Per the germline V gene, CDR1 is SGHTA and CDR2 is FQGNSA. Losses at the gene ends were 7 bases for V and 0 bases for J; bases not matched to a gene: 11. This chain's CDR3 is CASTTRTSGNSYNEQFF. The DNA for the CDR3 is TGTGCCAGCACCACTCGAACTAGCGGAAACTCCTACAATGAGCAGTTCTTC. The full variable domain, rest sourced from reference TRBV7-2 and TRBJ2-1, is GAGVSQSPSNKVTEKGKDVELRCDPISGHTALYWYRQSLGQGLEFLIYFQGNSAPDKSGLPSDRFSAERTGGSVSTLTIQRTQQEDSAVYLCASTTRTSGNSYNEQFFGPGTRLTVL.

V gene TRBV2 combines with J gene TRBJ1-5; D remains unclear. Per the germline V gene, CDR1 is SNHLY and CDR2 is FYNNEI. The CDR3 extends over 14 amino acids. V lost 4 bases and J lost 6, with 13 bases in between. In nucleotides, the CDR3 is TGTGCCAGCAGTGTTTTCCGGGTCGGTCAGCCCCAGCATTTT. Its protein product is CASSVFRVGQPQHF.

This clone was detected once. The V call is TRBV16, the J call TRBJ2-2, with 8 bases aligning to TRBD1. Germline V gene data show CDR1 as KGHSY and CDR2 as FQNENV. CDR3 size: 14 residues. With 6 bases clipped from V and 6 bases from J, the junction kept 6 bases outside the gene matches. CDR3 protein: CASSRQGTAGELFF. In DNA, the CDR3 is TGTGCCAGCAGTAGACAGGGGACGGCCGGGGAGCTGTTTTTT.

V and J are TRBV5-6 and TRBJ1-3, with 7 positions matching TRBD1. Germline V CDR1 and CDR2: SGHDT, YYEEEE. The junction had 4 bases not matched to a gene; V was cut back by 2 bases and J by 2 bases. This CDR3 is 15 amino acids long. The CDR3 is CASSLQGTAGNTIYF. The CDR3 DNA reads TGTGCCAGCAGCTTACAGGGGACGGCTGGAAACACCATATATTTT. Full variable domain (outside the CDR3, taken from reference TRBV5-6 and TRBJ1-3): DAGVTQSPTHLIKTRGQQVTLRCSPKSGHDTVSWYQQALGQGPQFIFQYYEEEERQRGNFPDRFSGHQFPNYSSELNVNALLLGDSALYLCASSLQGTAGNTIYFGEGSWLTVV.

The J gene is TRBJ2-4, the V gene TRBV28; 7 bases line up with TRBD2. CDR1 MDHEN and CDR2 SYDVKM come from the germline V gene. This CDR3 is built from 15 residues. Losses at the gene ends were 5 bases for V and 1 base for J; bases not matched to a gene: 5. For the CDR3, the DNA is TGTGCCAGCAGTCCGGTGGGGGGGGCCAAAAACATTCAGTACTTC. It encodes CASSPVGGAKNIQYF.